The next 21 T cell receptor beta chains were all read from a single sample in a study of blood T cell repertoires in COVID-19. Repertoires were generated with immunoSEQ multiplex PCR, while TCRdb's copy carries only in-frame clones and drops some. The sample holds about 230,000 clones, approximately 82% seen once. What was sequenced was peripheral blood. The receptors derive from a woman between 65 and 79 years old with active or convalescent COVID-19.

The gene calls are TRBV5-6 and TRBJ2-1, with 13 bases aligning to TRBD2. Germline assignment: CDR1 SGHDT and CDR2 YYEEEE. The CDR3 has 15 residues. With V trimmed by 3 bases and J by 7 bases, 4 bases remained unmatched. CDR3: CASSWTSGSRNEQFF. CDR3 DNA sequence: TGTGCCAGCAGCTGGACTAGCGGGAGTCGTAATGAGCAGTTCTTC.

The CDR3 DNA is TGTGCCACCCGGGACAGGGGAACCTCTGGAAACACCATATATTTT. It encodes CATRDRGTSGNTIYF. V is TRBV19 and J is TRBJ1-3; 10 positions agree with TRBD1. The CDR3 is made up of 15 amino acids. V dropped 10 bases and J dropped 0; count of bases not matched to a gene: 6. Germline CDR1 is LNHDA and CDR2 is SQIVND (reference sequence).

This chain joins TRBV19 and TRBJ2-1, with a possible D match to TRBD2 (6 bases). Trimming stripped 7 bases from V and 1 base from J, with 17 bases between. Germline assignment: CDR1 LNHDA and CDR2 SQIVND (reference sequence). The CDR3 has 16 residues. This chain's CDR3 is CASKKGAGRSYNEQFF. The CDR3 DNA reads as TGTGCCAGTAAAAAGGGTGCGGGAAGGTCCTACAATGAGCAGTTCTTC.

This chain joins TRBV6-5 and TRBJ1-3; tentative D call: TRBD1 (6 bases). Trimming took off 0 bases at V and 6 bases at J, with 9 bases between the two ends. Germline V lookup: CDR1 MNHEY, CDR2 SVGAGI. This CDR3 has 14 amino acids. The CDR3 is CASSYSTGQNTIYF. Written as DNA, the CDR3 is TGTGCCAGCAGTTACTCAACAGGGCAAAACACCATATATTTT.

This clone appeared a few times. This rearrangement joins TRBV5-6 to TRBJ1-6; 8 bases line up with TRBD1. This CDR3 comprises 15 residues. CDR1 and CDR2 (germline): SGHDT, YYEEEE. Unmatched junction bases numbered 7, after V lost 4 bases and J lost 7 bases. The CDR3 loop is CASSQGAQGNSPLHF. The CDR3 nucleotides are TGTGCCAGCAGCCAGGGGGCTCAGGGCAATTCACCCCTCCACTTT.

The chain is built from TRBV5-1 and TRBJ2-7; D unresolved. Trimming removed 0 bases from V and 2 bases from J, with 9 bases in between. CDR3 size: 14 residues. The germline V gene encodes CDR1 SGHRS and CDR2 YFSETQ. In DNA, the CDR3 is TGCGCCAGCAGCTTGGGACTGTCGACCTACGAGCAGTACTTC. This codes for CASSLGLSTYEQYF.

As for this clone: Other nucleotide sequences in the sample specify the same CDR3. This chain links TRBV7-9 with TRBJ1-3; the D gene is possibly TRBD1 (6 bases). V lost 1 base, J lost 2 bases, and 6 bases lay in between. Germline V CDR1 and CDR2: SEHNR, FQNEAQ (reference sequence). The CDR3 is 14 amino acids. The CDR3: CASSLDRAGNTIYF. CDR3 bases: TGTGCCAGCAGCTTAGACAGGGCTGGAAACACCATATATTTT.

The chain is built from TRBV7-9 and TRBJ1-2, with a possible D match to TRBD1 (6 bases). Germline-derived CDR1 and CDR2 are SEHNR and FQNEAQ (reference sequence). V lost 5 bases and J 3 bases, leaving 16 bases between the germline ends. This CDR3 has 15 amino acids. The CDR3 reads CASSTPTGDHYGYTF. CDR3 sequence (DNA): TGTGCCAGCAGCACCCCGACAGGCGACCACTATGGCTACACCTTC.

This clone was recorded once. The chain carries TRBV2 and TRBJ2-1; 8 bases are a match to TRBD2. Germline CDR1 reads SNHLY; CDR2 reads FYNNEI. Germline trimming cut 6 bases from V and 3 bases from J; bases unmatched to any gene: 7. The CDR3 has 15 residues. CDR3 region: CASRGVLADYNEQFF. CDR3 bases: TGTGCCAGCAGGGGGGTACTAGCGGACTACAATGAGCAGTTCTTC.

This chain links TRBV19 with TRBJ2-5; D not certain. V lost 5 bases to trimming and J lost 2 bases, with 12 bases between them. There are 14 residues in the CDR3. Germline V gene sequence: CDR1 LNHDA, CDR2 SQIVND (reference sequence). CDR3 in DNA: TGTGCCAGTAGTCCCGTGTTTTTGCAAGAGACCCAGTACTTC. Translated: CASSPVFLQETQYF.

This chain links TRBV6-1 with TRBJ1-1; D ambiguous. The length of the CDR3 is 13 residues. Trimming pared 1 base from V and 7 bases from J, leaving 10 bases between. Germline CDR1 MNHNS, CDR2 SASEGT. For the CDR3, the DNA is TGTGCCAGCAGTGAAGGAACGGGGTTTGAAGCTTTCTTT. Encoded protein: CASSEGTGFEAFF.

Here the CDR3 DNA reads TGTGCCAGCAGTCTAGGGACAGGGGTGACTGAAGCTTTCTTT. Translating gives CASSLGTGVTEAFF. The V and J genes are TRBV28 and TRBJ1-1; 10 bases fit TRBD1. J lost 5 bases, V lost 5 bases, and 5 bases had no gene match. Germline lookup yields CDR1 MDHEN and CDR2 SYDVKM. The CDR3 length is 14 residues.

The V gene is TRBV3-1 (or the pseudogene TRBV3-2), the J gene TRBJ2-7; maybe TRBD1 (5 bases). Germline V gene sequence: CDR1 LGHDT, CDR2 YNNKEL (reference sequence). The V end was cut by 0 bases, the J end by 0 bases, with 6 bases between. The CDR3 sequence is 14 residues long. The CDR3 region is CASSQDDSSYEQYF. For the CDR3, the DNA is TGTGCCAGCAGCCAAGACGACAGCTCCTACGAGCAGTACTTC.

V and J are TRBV24-1 and TRBJ1-1; no clear D. Germline CDR1 reads KGHDR; CDR2 reads SFDVKD. Trimming took 5 bases from V and 11 from J, leaving 23 bases between them. The CDR3 loop spans 15 amino acids. The DNA of the CDR3 is TGTGCCACCAGTGGAGCGGACGGGTATCCTTCGGGCGCTTTCTTT. Its translation: CATSGADGYPSGAFF.

V is TRBV28 and J is TRBJ1-1, with 9 bases fitting TRBD1. Germline loops: CDR1 MDHEN, CDR2 SYDVKM. The CDR3 has 11 amino acids. V trimming: 3 bases; J trimming: 11 bases; junction bases outside the gene matches: 1. The CDR3, as DNA: TGTGCCAGCAGTTTTGACAGGGGGGCTTTCTTT. Its protein is CASSFDRGAFF.

V gene TRBV6-2 or TRBV6-3 combines with J gene TRBJ2-7, with D unresolved. CDR1 is MNHEY and CDR2 is SVGEGT in the germline V gene. Trimming removed 5 bases from V and 4 bases from J, with 21 bases in between. This CDR3 is 16 amino acids long. The CDR3 nucleotides are TGTGCCAGCAGTCCATGGGCCAATCTGATTACGTACGAGCAGTACTTC. This encodes CASSPWANLITYEQYF.

This chain links TRBV10-3 with TRBJ2-5; a weak D match, TRBD1 (6 bases). This CDR3 contains 15 residues. The germline V and J ends were trimmed by 10 bases and 1 base, with 19 bases remaining between them. Germline lookup yields CDR1 ENHRY and CDR2 SYGVKD. The CDR3 spells CATFRGSGPQETQYF. The DNA of the CDR3 is TGTGCCACCTTTAGGGGGAGCGGACCCCAAGAGACCCAGTACTTC.

The chain links TRBV27 to TRBJ1-5; a weak D match, TRBD1 (5 bases). Looked up from germline, CDR1 is MNHEY and CDR2 is SMNVEV (reference sequence). The CDR3 extends over 15 amino acids. V lost 2 bases, J lost 4 bases, and 12 bases lay in between. In DNA, the CDR3 is TGTGCCAGCAGTTTAGAAGGGGCTGGTAATCAGCCCCAGCATTTT. It codes for CASSLEGAGNQPQHF.

The chain links TRBV6-6 to TRBJ1-1, with D possibly being TRBD1 (6 bases). Germline CDR1 reads MNHNY; CDR2 reads SVGAGI (reference sequence). There are 14 residues in the CDR3. Trimming pared 2 bases from V and 1 base from J, leaving 8 bases between. The CDR3 bases are TGTGCCAGCAGTTACACAGGGACGAACACTGAAGCTTTCTTT. This sequence encodes CASSYTGTNTEAFF.

J is TRBJ2-7 and V is TRBV11-2; possible D gene TRBD1, 6 bases. CDR3 length equals 15 residues. Looked up from germline, CDR1 is SGHAT and CDR2 is FQNNGV. Trimming pared 0 bases from V and 4 bases from J, leaving 13 bases between. This CDR3 is CASSLEVGTPYEQYF. In nucleotides, the CDR3 is TGTGCCAGCAGCTTAGAGGTTGGGACACCATACGAGCAGTACTTC.

This chain connects TRBV6-5 to TRBJ1-1; D might be TRBD1 (6 bases). This CDR3 region has 15 residues. The V gene's germline CDR1 is MNHEY and CDR2 SVGAGI. V was trimmed by 7 bases and J by 2 bases, leaving 17 bases between them. CDR3 amino acids: CASIKGGAVNTEAFF. The CDR3 DNA reads as TGTGCCAGCATCAAAGGGGGGGCCGTCAACACTGAAGCTTTCTTT.